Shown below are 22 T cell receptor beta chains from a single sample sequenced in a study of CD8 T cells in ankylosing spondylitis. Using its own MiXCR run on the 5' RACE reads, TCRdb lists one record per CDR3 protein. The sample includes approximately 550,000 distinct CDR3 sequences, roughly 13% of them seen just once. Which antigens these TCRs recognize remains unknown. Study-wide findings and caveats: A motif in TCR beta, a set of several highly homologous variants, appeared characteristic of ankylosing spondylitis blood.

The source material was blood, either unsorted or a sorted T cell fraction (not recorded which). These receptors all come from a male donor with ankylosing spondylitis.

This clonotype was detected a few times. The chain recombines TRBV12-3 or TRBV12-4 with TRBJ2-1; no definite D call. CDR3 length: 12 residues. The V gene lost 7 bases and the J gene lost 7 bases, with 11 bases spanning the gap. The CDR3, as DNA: TGTGCCAGCAAAGAGGACGCAAATGAGCAGTTCTTC. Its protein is CASKEDANEQFF.

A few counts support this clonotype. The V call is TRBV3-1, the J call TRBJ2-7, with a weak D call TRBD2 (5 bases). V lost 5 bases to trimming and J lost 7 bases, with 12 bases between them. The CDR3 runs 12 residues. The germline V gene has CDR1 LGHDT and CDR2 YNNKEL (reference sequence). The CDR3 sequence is CASSTSGAEQYF. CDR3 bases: TGTGCCAGCAGCACAAGCGGAGCAGAGCAGTACTTC.

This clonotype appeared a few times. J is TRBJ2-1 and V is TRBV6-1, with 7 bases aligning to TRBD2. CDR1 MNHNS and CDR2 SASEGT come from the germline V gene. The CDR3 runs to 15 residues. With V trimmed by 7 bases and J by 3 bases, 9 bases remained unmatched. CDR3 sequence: CASTPLLADYNEQFF. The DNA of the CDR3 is TGTGCCAGCACTCCCCTGCTAGCGGACTACAATGAGCAGTTCTTC.

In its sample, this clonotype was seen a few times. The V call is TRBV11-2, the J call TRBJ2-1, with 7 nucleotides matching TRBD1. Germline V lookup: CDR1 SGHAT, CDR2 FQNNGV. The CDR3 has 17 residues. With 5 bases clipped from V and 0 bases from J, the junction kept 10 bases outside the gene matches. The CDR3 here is CASSRQGDPSSYNEQFF. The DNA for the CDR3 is TGTGCCAGCAGCAGACAGGGTGACCCGAGCTCCTACAATGAGCAGTTCTTC.

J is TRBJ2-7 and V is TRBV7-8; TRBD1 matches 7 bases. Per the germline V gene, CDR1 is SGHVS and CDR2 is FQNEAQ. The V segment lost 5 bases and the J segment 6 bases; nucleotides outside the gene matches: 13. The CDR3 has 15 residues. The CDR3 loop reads CASSASGTVPAEQYF. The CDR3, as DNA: TGTGCCAGCAGCGCCTCCGGGACAGTCCCGGCCGAGCAGTACTTC.

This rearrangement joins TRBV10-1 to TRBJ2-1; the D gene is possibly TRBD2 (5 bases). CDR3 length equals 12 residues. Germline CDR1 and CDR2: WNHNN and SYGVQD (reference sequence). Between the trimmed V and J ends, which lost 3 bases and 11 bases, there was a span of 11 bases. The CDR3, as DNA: TGCGCCAGCAGTGATGCAGGAGGTCAGCAGTTCTTC. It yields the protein CASSDAGGQQFF.

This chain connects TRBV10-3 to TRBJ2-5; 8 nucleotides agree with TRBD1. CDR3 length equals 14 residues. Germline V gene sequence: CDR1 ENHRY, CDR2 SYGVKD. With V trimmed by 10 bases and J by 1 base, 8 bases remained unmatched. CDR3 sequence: CASHRDRTQETQYF. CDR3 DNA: TGTGCCAGCCACCGGGACAGGACCCAAGAGACCCAGTACTTC.

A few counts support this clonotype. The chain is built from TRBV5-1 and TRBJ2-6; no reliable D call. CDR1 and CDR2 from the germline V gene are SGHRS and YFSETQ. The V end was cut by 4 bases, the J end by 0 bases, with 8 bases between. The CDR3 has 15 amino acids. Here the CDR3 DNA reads TGCGCCAGCAGCGCTGGAAACTCTGGGGCCAACGTCCTGACTTTC. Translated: CASSAGNSGANVLTF.

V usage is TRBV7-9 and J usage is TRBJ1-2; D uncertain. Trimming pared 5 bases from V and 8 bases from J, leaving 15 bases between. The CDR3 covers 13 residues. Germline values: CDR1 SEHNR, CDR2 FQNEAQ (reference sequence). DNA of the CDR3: TGTGCCAGCAGCCCGGACTATGTGGGAGGCTACACCTTC. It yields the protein CASSPDYVGGYTF.

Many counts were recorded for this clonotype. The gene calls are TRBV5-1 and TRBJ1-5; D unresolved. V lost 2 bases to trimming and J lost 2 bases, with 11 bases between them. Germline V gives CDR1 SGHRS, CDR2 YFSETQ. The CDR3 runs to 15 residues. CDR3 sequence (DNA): TGCGCCAGCAGCTTATCCCCTGGGGGCAATCAGCCCCAGCATTTT. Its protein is CASSLSPGGNQPQHF.

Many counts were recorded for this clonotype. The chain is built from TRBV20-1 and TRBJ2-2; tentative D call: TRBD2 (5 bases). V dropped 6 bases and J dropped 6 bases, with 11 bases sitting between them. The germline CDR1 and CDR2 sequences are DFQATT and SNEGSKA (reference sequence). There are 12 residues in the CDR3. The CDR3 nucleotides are TGCAGTGCCGTCCCGAGGGCCGGGGAGCTGTTTTTT. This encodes CSAVPRAGELFF.

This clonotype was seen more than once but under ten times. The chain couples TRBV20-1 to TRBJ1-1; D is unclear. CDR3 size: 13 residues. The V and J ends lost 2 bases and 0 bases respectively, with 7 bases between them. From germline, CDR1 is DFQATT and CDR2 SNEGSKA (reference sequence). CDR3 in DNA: TGCAGTGCTAGAAAACAGTTGAACACTGAAGCTTTCTTT. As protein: CSARKQLNTEAFF.

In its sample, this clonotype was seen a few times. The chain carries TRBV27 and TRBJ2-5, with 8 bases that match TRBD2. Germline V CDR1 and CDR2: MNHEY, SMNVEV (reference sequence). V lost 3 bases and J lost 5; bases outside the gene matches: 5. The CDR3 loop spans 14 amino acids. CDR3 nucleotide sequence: TGTGCCAGCAGTTTCACGGGAGGGAGGGAGACCCAGTACTTC. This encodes CASSFTGGRETQYF.

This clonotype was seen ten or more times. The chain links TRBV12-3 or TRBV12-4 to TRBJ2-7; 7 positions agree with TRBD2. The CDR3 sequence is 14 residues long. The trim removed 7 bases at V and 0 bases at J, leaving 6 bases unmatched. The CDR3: CASTGVAGSYEQYF. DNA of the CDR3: TGTGCCAGCACCGGGGTAGCGGGCTCCTACGAGCAGTACTTC.

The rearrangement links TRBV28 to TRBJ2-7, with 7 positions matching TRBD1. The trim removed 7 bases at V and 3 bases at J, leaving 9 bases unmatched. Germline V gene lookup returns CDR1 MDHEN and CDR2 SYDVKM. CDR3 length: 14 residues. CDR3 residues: CASTPGTALYEQYF. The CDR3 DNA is TGTGCCAGCACTCCCGGGACAGCTCTCTACGAGCAGTACTTC.

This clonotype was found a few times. The CDR3 coding sequence is TGTGCCAGCAGCCAGGAAGATCGGGGCGGACTAAGGAACACCGGGGAGCTGTTTTTT. This sequence encodes CASSQEDRGGLRNTGELFF. This chain links TRBV4-2 with TRBJ2-2, with D possibly matching TRBD2 (6 bases). CDR1 is LGHNA, CDR2 YNFKEQ, per germline. The CDR3 has 19 amino acids. Deletions cut 3 bases from V and 1 base from J, with 21 bases between.

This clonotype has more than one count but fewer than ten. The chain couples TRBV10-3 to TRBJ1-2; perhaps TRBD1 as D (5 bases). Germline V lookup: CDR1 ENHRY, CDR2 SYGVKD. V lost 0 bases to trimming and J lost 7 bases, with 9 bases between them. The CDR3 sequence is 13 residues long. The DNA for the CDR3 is TGTGCCATCAGTGAGTCAGCAGGGACTGGCTACACCTTC. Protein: CAISESAGTGYTF.

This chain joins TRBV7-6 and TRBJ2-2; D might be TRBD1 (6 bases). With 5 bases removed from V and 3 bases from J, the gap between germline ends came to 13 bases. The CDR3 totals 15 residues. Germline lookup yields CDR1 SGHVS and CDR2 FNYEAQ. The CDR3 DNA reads TGTGCCAGCAGCGCAAATACAGGGCACACCGGGGAGCTGTTTTTT. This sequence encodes CASSANTGHTGELFF.

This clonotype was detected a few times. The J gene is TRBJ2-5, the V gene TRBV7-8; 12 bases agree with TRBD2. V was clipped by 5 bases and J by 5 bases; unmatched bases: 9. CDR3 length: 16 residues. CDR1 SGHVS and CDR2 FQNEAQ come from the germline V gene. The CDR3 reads CASSPSSGRAWETQYF. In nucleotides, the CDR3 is TGTGCCAGCAGCCCCTCTAGCGGGAGGGCCTGGGAGACCCAGTACTTC.

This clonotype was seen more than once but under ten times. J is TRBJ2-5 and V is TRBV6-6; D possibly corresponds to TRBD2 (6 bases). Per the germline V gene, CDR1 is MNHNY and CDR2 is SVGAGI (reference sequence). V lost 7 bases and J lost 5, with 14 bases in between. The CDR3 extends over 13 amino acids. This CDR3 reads CASTRGAGETQYF. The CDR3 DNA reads TGTGCCAGCACCCGTGGCGCGGGGGAGACCCAGTACTTC.

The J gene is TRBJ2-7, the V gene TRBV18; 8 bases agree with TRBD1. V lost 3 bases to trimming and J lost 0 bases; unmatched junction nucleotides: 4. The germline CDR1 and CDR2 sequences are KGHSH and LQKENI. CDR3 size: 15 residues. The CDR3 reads CASSPTGDTSYEQYF. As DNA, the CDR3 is TGTGCCAGCTCACCGACAGGGGATACCTCCTACGAGCAGTACTTC.

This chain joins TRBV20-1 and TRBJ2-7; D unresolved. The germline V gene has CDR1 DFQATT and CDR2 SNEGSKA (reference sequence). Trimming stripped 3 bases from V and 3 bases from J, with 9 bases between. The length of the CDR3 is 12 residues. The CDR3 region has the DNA TGCAGTGCTAGGAGTTCGGGCTACGAGCAGTACGTC. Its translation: CSARSSGYEQYV.